This T cell receptor (beta chain) was captured in a study of shared T cell receptors in the human thymus. The CDR3 has 17 amino acids. V shed 4 bases, J shed 1 base, and the junction held 6 bases outside the gene matches. Per the germline V gene, CDR1 is SGHRS and CDR2 is YFSETQ. Measured with immunoSEQ multiplex PCR; TCRdb has only the in-frame clones, and not every one. Of around 730,000 clones in the sample, roughly 85% were seen once. The data also belong to a second study, concerning human thymus T cells. That source adds: Infants served as donors; they were healthy and Finnish and were having corrective surgery for congenital heart defects. Corrective heart surgery yielded resections, and these provided the thymus tissue. What appeared biased in thymic and blood repertoires was the usage of V and J genes. Unrelated individuals reportedly shared highly overlapping thymic TCR repertoires.

Sequenced sample: thymocytes. V gene TRBV5-1 combines with J gene TRBJ2-6; 9 bases are a match to TRBD1. The source of this sequence is a girl under two years old with a congenital heart defect. The CDR3 DNA follows: TGCGCCAGCAGCAACGGGACAGGGAAATCTGGGGCCAACGTCCTGACTTTC. This encodes CASSNGTGKSGANVLTF.